The 30 T cell receptor beta chains in this list originate from one sample, sequenced in a study of cytomegalovirus exposure and HLA in healthy donors. Only in-frame clones appear in the TCRdb table, and some are missing; sequencing was by immunoSEQ multiplex PCR. The data hold roughly 130,000 clones, with roughly nine tenths observed a single time. Sample: PBMCs. All receptors derive from a woman younger than 30 in good health and CMV-seropositive.

The chain has TRBV7-8 and TRBJ1-1; 8 nucleotides agree with TRBD1. Germline V gives CDR1 SGHVS, CDR2 FQNEAQ. The CDR3 has 15 amino acids. Germline trimming cut 6 bases from V and 5 bases from J; bases unmatched to any gene: 11. The CDR3 coding sequence is TGTGCCAGCAGTCCTCGGACAGGGTCGGGAACTGAAGCTTTCTTT. This encodes CASSPRTGSGTEAFF.

The chain couples TRBV7-6 to TRBJ1-1; D remains ambiguous. The V gene lost 1 base and the J gene lost 8 bases, with 8 bases spanning the gap. Germline V gives CDR1 SGHVS, CDR2 FNYEAQ. The CDR3 length is 12 residues. The CDR3, as DNA: TGTGCCAGCAGCTTAGAAGGCGGGGAAGCTTTCTTT. Protein sequence: CASSLEGGEAFF.

Here the CDR3 DNA reads TGTGCCAGCAGCTTGGCCTCGTGGAGGGGCACCAATCAGCCCCAGCATTTT. Translated: CASSLASWRGTNQPQHF. The chain joins TRBV5-6 to TRBJ1-5; possible D gene TRBD1, 5 bases. V shed 0 bases and J shed 3 bases, with 16 bases lying between them. There are 17 residues in the CDR3. From germline, CDR1 is SGHDT and CDR2 YYEEEE.

This sequence joins TRBV6-6 and TRBJ1-4, with 7 bases lining up with TRBD1. This CDR3 has 15 residues. J gave up 7 bases and V 0 bases, and 5 bases lay outside the gene matches. Germline-derived CDR1 and CDR2 are MNHNY and SVGAGI (reference sequence). The CDR3 here is CASSYSRGKSEKLFF. CDR3 coding DNA: TGTGCCAGCAGTTACTCCAGGGGGAAGAGTGAAAAACTGTTTTTT.

The chain combines TRBV11-2 with TRBJ1-3, with TRBD1 matching over 7 bases. CDR3 size: 15 residues. Germline V gene data show CDR1 as SGHAT and CDR2 as FQNNGV. With 0 bases clipped from V and 9 bases from J, the junction kept 8 bases outside the gene matches. The CDR3 DNA sequence: TGTGCCAGCAGCTTAGAGGGACAGCCCTCTACCACCATATATTTT. It translates to CASSLEGQPSTTIYF.

V usage is TRBV7-2 and J usage is TRBJ2-1; weak D call: TRBD1 (6 bases). Per germline, CDR1 SGHTA and CDR2 FQGNSA. The V gene lost 5 bases and the J gene lost 10 bases, with 15 bases spanning the gap. This CDR3 has 13 amino acids. CDR3 DNA sequence: TGTGCCAGCAGCCTCAGGGGTCGAAGCGAGCAGTTCTTC. This codes for CASSLRGRSEQFF.

The gene calls are TRBV11-2 and TRBJ1-4, with D possibly being TRBD1 (6 bases). The CDR3 is made up of 16 amino acids. The V and J ends lost 5 bases and 3 bases respectively, with 16 bases between them. Looked up from germline, CDR1 is SGHAT and CDR2 is FQNNGV. In DNA, the CDR3 is TGTGCCAGCAGCCCCTACGGACAGAAGTCTAATGAAAAACTGTTTTTT. It codes for CASSPYGQKSNEKLFF.

This chain links TRBV5-1 with TRBJ2-7, with 7 bases matching TRBD2. CDR1 and CDR2 (germline): SGHRS, YFSETQ. V was pared by 0 bases and J by 11 bases, with 8 bases of the junction left unmatched. The CDR3 is 13 residues long. CDR3 region: CASSLEGPREEYF. CDR3 bases: TGCGCCAGCAGCTTGGAAGGACCCCGGGAGGAGTACTTC.

The J gene is TRBJ1-5, the V gene TRBV5-6; D is ambiguous. The CDR3 length is 14 residues. The germline V gene encodes CDR1 SGHDT and CDR2 YYEEEE. With 1 base removed from V and 7 bases from J, the gap between germline ends came to 12 bases. The CDR3 reads CASSLSEGGQPQHF. For the CDR3, the DNA is TGTGCCAGCAGCTTGTCGGAGGGCGGGCAGCCCCAGCATTTT.

The chain has TRBV7-6 and TRBJ2-3; 10 bases agree with TRBD2. In germline, CDR1 is SGHVS, CDR2 FNYEAQ. Trimming took 5 bases from V and 0 from J; bases not matched to a gene: 5. The CDR3 has 16 residues. The CDR3 spells CASSVRTSGSTDTQYF. The CDR3 DNA sequence: TGTGCCAGCAGCGTGAGGACTAGCGGAAGCACAGATACGCAGTATTTT.

The chain employs TRBV6-6 and TRBJ1-6; D may be TRBD1 (5 bases). Trimming cost V 6 bases and J 4 bases, with 13 bases left between them. This CDR3 contains 15 residues. Per germline, CDR1 MNHNY and CDR2 SVGAGI (reference sequence). CDR3 DNA: TGTGCCAGCAGGGGAGGGACCCTTTATAATTCACCCCTCCACTTT. Protein product: CASRGGTLYNSPLHF.

This sequence joins TRBV5-4 and TRBJ1-1; TRBD1 aligns across 9 bases. CDR1 and CDR2 from the germline V gene are SGHNT and YYREEE (reference sequence). This CDR3 has 15 amino acids. V lost 1 base and J lost 4; bases outside the gene matches: 5. The chain's CDR3 is CASSLTGGRGTEAFF. The CDR3 nucleotides are TGTGCCAGCAGCTTGACAGGGGGCCGGGGCACTGAAGCTTTCTTT.

The gene calls are TRBV11-2 and TRBJ1-4; D might be TRBD1 (5 bases). V was cut by 5 bases and J by 0 bases, with 22 bases left in between. From germline, CDR1 is SGHAT and CDR2 FQNNGV. The CDR3 runs 19 residues. The CDR3 reads CASSPRGTFGRATNEKLFF. As DNA, the CDR3 is TGTGCCAGCAGCCCGCGGGGGACCTTCGGAAGGGCAACTAATGAAAAACTGTTTTTT.

The chain carries TRBV7-2 and TRBJ2-7, with TRBD2 identical over 11 bases. This CDR3 has 14 amino acids. Germline values: CDR1 SGHTA, CDR2 FQGNSA. Trimming at V came to 5 bases and at J to 4 bases, leaving 4 bases not matched to a gene. CDR3 in amino acids: CASSQGLAAYEQYF. CDR3 bases: TGTGCCAGCAGCCAGGGACTAGCGGCGTACGAGCAGTACTTC.

V is TRBV9 and J is TRBJ2-3; the match to TRBD2 covers 13 bases. This CDR3 comprises 21 residues. The V and J ends lost 4 bases and 2 bases, in that order; junction bases with no gene match: 19. Germline V lookup: CDR1 SGDLS, CDR2 YYNGEE. CDR3 nucleotides: TGTGCCAGCAGCTTTGGACTAGCGGGGGCGATTGACGCCAAGCCCACAGATACGCAGTATTTT. The encoded protein is CASSFGLAGAIDAKPTDTQYF.

J is TRBJ2-7 and V is TRBV20-1; 7 positions agree with TRBD2. The CDR3 consists of 11 residues. The V segment lost 1 base and the J segment 13 bases; nucleotides outside the gene matches: 7. Germline V gene lookup returns CDR1 DFQATT and CDR2 SNEGSKA (reference sequence). This CDR3 reads CSARGGLVPYF. The CDR3 coding sequence is TGCAGTGCTAGAGGAGGACTAGTCCCATACTTC.

This chain joins TRBV7-3 and TRBJ2-1; the D gene is possibly TRBD2 (6 bases). V was shortened by 5 bases and J by 5 bases, with 16 bases between the two germline ends. Per germline, CDR1 SGHTA and CDR2 FQGTGA. The CDR3 has 15 amino acids. Here the CDR3 reads CASSVSRDLNNEQFF. The CDR3 DNA is TGTGCCAGCAGCGTATCCCGGGACTTAAACAATGAGCAGTTCTTC.

Points on this clone: Additional DNA sequences in this sample encode the identical CDR3. The chain combines TRBV6-5 with TRBJ1-2; possible D gene TRBD1, 5 bases. The V end lost 2 bases, the J end lost 2 bases, and 6 bases lay between the germline ends. CDR1 and CDR2 (germline): MNHEY, SVGAGI. This CDR3 region has 13 residues. The CDR3 DNA reads as TGTGCCAGCAGTTACGGACAAAACTATGGCTACACCTTC. Translating it yields CASSYGQNYGYTF.

This clone occurred once. This chain joins TRBV18 and TRBJ2-3, with D perhaps TRBD2 (8 bases). CDR1 KGHSH and CDR2 LQKENI come from the germline V gene. This CDR3 comprises 18 residues. The V gene lost 6 bases and the J gene lost 2 bases, with 24 bases spanning the gap. CDR3 sequence reads: CASSPGGLAGPHTDTQYF. The CDR3, as DNA: TGTGCCAGCTCGCCAGGGGGTCTAGCGGGCCCCCACACAGATACGCAGTATTTT. The full variable domain, completed using reference TRBV18 and TRBJ2-3, is NAGVMQNPRHLVRRRGQEARLRCSPMKGHSHVYWYRQLPEEGLKFMVYLQKENIIDESGMPKERFSAEFPKEGPSILRIQQVVRGDSAAYFCASSPGGLAGPHTDTQYFGPGTRLTVL.

This chain uses TRBV18 with TRBJ1-1, with TRBD1 matching 10 bases. Trimming took 4 bases from V and 2 from J; bases not matched to a gene: 7. Germline CDR1 and CDR2: KGHSH and LQKENI. CDR3 length: 16 residues. The CDR3 DNA follows: TGTGCCAGCTCACGGGGGGACAGGGGCCTAAACACTGAAGCTTTCTTT. Protein sequence: CASSRGDRGLNTEAFF.

The chain couples TRBV5-1 to TRBJ2-2, with D perhaps matching TRBD2 (5 bases). Per germline, CDR1 SGHRS and CDR2 YFSETQ. V was pared by 4 bases and J by 2 bases, with 9 bases between. The CDR3 length is 14 residues. The CDR3 protein is CASSAEVNTGELFF. The CDR3 bases are TGCGCCAGCAGCGCGGAGGTTAACACCGGGGAGCTGTTTTTT.

The chain combines TRBV5-4 with TRBJ2-3, with 11 positions matching TRBD2. The V and J ends lost 2 bases and 1 base, in that order; junction bases with no gene match: 6. Germline V gene data show CDR1 as SGHNT and CDR2 as YYREEE (reference sequence). The CDR3 covers 17 residues. CDR3 bases: TGTGCCAGCAGCTTATCTAGCGGGGGGACCCGCACAGATACGCAGTATTTT. Protein sequence: CASSLSSGGTRTDTQYF. Based on the CDR3 plus reference TRBV5-4 and TRBJ2-3, the full variable domain is ETGVTQSPTHLIKTRGQQVTLRCSSQSGHNTVSWYQQALGQGPQFIFQYYREEENGRGNFPPRFSGLQFPNYSSELNVNALELDDSALYLCASSLSSGGTRTDTQYFGPGTRLTVL.

This chain connects TRBV27 to TRBJ1-5; TRBD1 is a possible D gene (5 bases). CDR1 and CDR2 from the germline V gene are MNHEY and SMNVEV (reference sequence). The CDR3 length is 13 residues. V was shortened by 3 bases and J by 5 bases, with 8 bases between the two germline ends. The DNA of the CDR3 is TGTGCCAGCAGTTTCGGGGGGGATCAGCCCCAGCATTTT. Protein: CASSFGGDQPQHF.

The rearrangement links TRBV27 to TRBJ1-1; a possible D gene is TRBD1 (5 bases). With 3 bases removed from V and 5 bases from J, the gap between germline ends came to 13 bases. Germline CDR1 reads MNHEY; CDR2 reads SMNVEV (reference sequence). This CDR3 region has 14 residues. The CDR3 here is CASSFFGGGTEAFF. CDR3 nucleotides: TGTGCCAGCAGTTTTTTTGGGGGAGGAACTGAAGCTTTCTTT.

V is TRBV9 and J is TRBJ1-2; the match to TRBD1 covers 9 bases. CDR1 and CDR2 (germline): SGDLS, YYNGEE. This CDR3 comprises 14 residues. V was pared by 2 bases and J by 2 bases, with 1 base of the junction left unmatched. This chain's CDR3 is CASSVGTGNYGYTF. The CDR3 DNA reads TGTGCCAGCAGCGTGGGGACAGGGAACTATGGCTACACCTTC.

CDR3 amino acids: CASSIGPQGANSPLHF. DNA for the CDR3: TGTGCCAGTAGTATAGGTCCCCAGGGTGCCAACTCACCCCTCCACTTT. This chain connects TRBV19 to TRBJ1-6, with D perhaps matching TRBD1 (5 bases). The CDR3 runs to 16 residues. Germline lookup yields CDR1 LNHDA and CDR2 SQIVND (reference sequence). With 1 base removed from V and 10 bases from J, the gap between germline ends came to 17 bases.

The CDR3 DNA is TGTGCCAGCAGTTTACACTTAGACAGGGCCTCTAACTATGGCTACACCTTC. Its translation is CASSLHLDRASNYGYTF. The rearrangement links TRBV28 to TRBJ1-2; 7 bases match TRBD1. The V and J ends lost 2 bases and 0 bases, in that order; junction bases with no gene match: 9. CDR1 and CDR2 from the germline V gene are MDHEN and SYDVKM. CDR3 length: 17 residues.

This clone was recorded once. Additional DNA sequences in this sample encode the identical CDR3. The J gene is TRBJ1-5, the V gene TRBV28; 7 bases match TRBD1. The CDR3 length is 12 residues. V shed 6 bases and J 7 bases; nucleotides not matched to a gene: 3. The V gene's germline CDR1 is MDHEN and CDR2 SYDVKM. CDR3 in DNA: TGTGCCAGCAGCTCACAGGGGCAGCCCCAGCATTTT. Amino acid sequence: CASSSQGQPQHF. The entire variable domain, with the rest obtained from reference TRBV28 and TRBJ1-5, is as follows: DVKVTQSSRYLVKRTGEKVFLECVQDMDHENMFWYRQDPGLGLRLIYFSYDVKMKEKGDIPEGYSVSREKKERFSLILESASTNQTSMYLCASSSQGQPQHFGDGTRLSIL.

The chain joins TRBV19 to TRBJ2-3; the D is unclear. The CDR3 spans 14 residues. Germline loops: CDR1 LNHDA, CDR2 SQIVND (reference sequence). The ends were cut back, 3 bases at V and 0 bases at J, with 7 bases in the middle. The CDR3 coding sequence is TGTGCCAGTAGTATCTGGGCTAGCACAGATACGCAGTATTTT. The encoded protein is CASSIWASTDTQYF.

This clone was counted between two and nine times. J is TRBJ1-6 and V is TRBV30; weak D call: TRBD1 (6 bases). The CDR3 contains 14 residues. V dropped 6 bases and J dropped 4 bases, with 13 bases sitting between them. Germline CDR1 GTSNPN, CDR2 SVGIG (reference sequence). CDR3 DNA sequence: TGTGCCTGTCCGGGGGGCGAATATAATTCACCCCTCCACTTT. As protein: CACPGGEYNSPLHF.